This record concerns one T cell receptor beta chain sequence. Its antigen is as yet unknown. This specimen belongs to a study of shared clonotypes between healthy human individuals. Study-wide results and limits: Naive subsets usually exceeded memory subsets in estimated richness.

Clones were read by immunoSEQ multiplex PCR, and TCRdb kept only the in-frame ones, dropping some. In the table there are hundreds of thousands of clones, less than 80% of which are singletons. The study drew all its donors from Caucasian adults living in Nashville, Tennessee. V lost 5 bases to trimming and J lost 2 bases; unmatched junction nucleotides: 5. CDR1 SNHLY and CDR2 FYNNEI come from the germline V gene. The CDR3 runs 14 residues. This sequence originates from a woman aged 30 to 39 in good health. The sample consisted of memory CD4+ T cells sorted from blood. The subset is: CD45RA-negative fraction. The chain carries TRBV2 and TRBJ2-7, with 8 bases identical to TRBD1. The CDR3, as DNA: TGTGCCAGCAGTAGACAGGGGAGCACCTACGAGCAGTACTTC. It codes for CASSRQGSTYEQYF.